This TCR beta chain was captured by sequencing in a study of T cell changes during pregnancy in multiple sclerosis. The protocol was immunoSEQ multiplex PCR, while the TCRdb copy is restricted to in-frame clones and leaves out a portion. The sample yields approximately 30,000 clones, approximately 90% seen once. V lost 4 bases, J lost 2 bases, and 3 bases stayed unmatched. The CDR3 is 16 amino acids. Germline CDR1 reads MNHEY; CDR2 reads SMNVEV (reference sequence). Specimen: CD8+ T cells from peripheral blood mononuclear cells, collected in the first trimester of pregnancy. This clonotype originated in a female donor with multiple sclerosis, enrolled in a pregnancy study. The V call is TRBV27, the J call TRBJ2-1, with 12 bases aligning to TRBD2. CDR3 sequence (DNA): TGTGCCAGCAGTTCTCTAGCGGGAGGGCCCTACAATGAGCAGTTCTTC. Translation gives CASSSLAGGPYNEQFF.